A single sample is the source of the 29 T cell receptor beta chains below, sequenced in a study of blood T cell repertoires in COVID-19 (TCRdb year 2020). The library was produced with the immunoSEQ multiplex PCR assay. TCRdb took over this immuneACCESS table, retaining in-frame rearrangements with V and J assigned. Such tables are incomplete; in checked studies, under half of the missing clones stem from an unresolved V gene, and the remainder is unexplained. Here the sample has a few hundred thousand clones; 90% occur a single time. In total, the top ten clones hold less than 3% of the sample. The material sequenced was peripheral blood. These receptors all come from a woman under 40 with COVID-19, enrolled during active disease.

This clone appeared a single time. V and J are TRBV21-1 and TRBJ2-5; the table's D call, TRBD2, has no DNA check behind it. TRBV21-1 is given as a pseudogene. The CDR3 runs 18 residues. In DNA, the CDR3 is TGTGCCAGCAGCAAAGGGGCCTCCGAGGAGGGCTTCCAAGAGACCCAGTACTTC. Its translation is CASSKGASEEGFQETQYF.

This rearrangement joins TRBV10-2 to TRBJ2-7; TRBD2 aligns across 13 bases. This CDR3 comprises 14 residues. Germline assignment: CDR1 WSHSY and CDR2 SAAADI. V trimming: 4 bases; J trimming: 3 bases; junction bases outside the gene matches: 0. CDR3 nucleotide sequence: TGCGCCAGCAGTGGACTAGCGGGAGGCTACGAGCAGTACTTC. It encodes CASSGLAGGYEQYF.

This rearrangement joins TRBV19 to TRBJ2-5; TRBD1 matches 10 bases. In germline, CDR1 is LNHDA, CDR2 SQIVND (reference sequence). CDR3 length: 15 residues. Trimming removed 5 bases from V and 5 bases from J; junction bases left unmatched: 8. In nucleotides, the CDR3 is TGTGCCAGTAGTTCGAGACAGGGGGCTAGGGAGACCCAGTACTTC. Translation: CASSSRQGARETQYF.

The V call is TRBV5-4, the J call TRBJ1-1; 9 positions match TRBD1. This CDR3 has 15 residues. Trimming took 2 bases from V and 10 from J; bases not matched to a gene: 12. Germline-derived CDR1 and CDR2 are SGHNT and YYREEE (reference sequence). The CDR3 protein is CASSLTQGAEGGAFF. CDR3 nucleotide sequence: TGTGCCAGCAGCTTAACACAGGGGGCCGAAGGTGGAGCTTTCTTT.

The CDR3 sequence is CASRLSGKYEQYF. CDR3 coding DNA: TGTGCCAGCAGACTTAGCGGGAAATACGAGCAGTACTTC. The chain couples TRBV12-3 or TRBV12-4 to TRBJ2-7; 8 bases are a match to TRBD2. This CDR3 contains 13 residues. V was pared by 6 bases and J by 4 bases, with 5 bases of the junction left unmatched.

About this clone itself: Compared with germline, one end of the junction differs, possibly owing to a read error. The chain uses TRBV29-1 and TRBJ1-6; 8 nucleotides line up with TRBD1. Germline loops: CDR1 SQVTM, CDR2 ANQGSEA. The CDR3 spans 14 residues. The CDR3 nucleotides are TGCAGCGTTAAAGACAGGGGTCATAATTCACCCCTCCACTTT. It yields the protein CSVKDRGHNSPLHF.

V usage is TRBV11-2 and J usage is TRBJ2-7, with TRBD2 identical over 8 bases. After removal of 5 bases from V and 8 bases from J, the junction contained 8 bases not matched to a gene. This CDR3 contains 13 residues. The V gene's germline CDR1 is SGHAT and CDR2 FQNNGV. This chain's CDR3 is CASSPQAGVKQYF. The CDR3 bases are TGTGCCAGCAGCCCCCAAGCGGGGGTGAAGCAGTACTTC. The whole variable domain, remainder taken from reference TRBV11-2 and TRBJ2-7, is EAGVAQSPRYKIIEKRQSVAFWCNPISGHATLYWYQQILGQGPKLLIQFQNNGVVDDSQLPKDRFSAERLKGVDSTLKIQPAKLEDSAVYLCASSPQAGVKQYFGPGTRLTVT.

This chain links TRBV7-2 with TRBJ1-1; no reliable D call. This CDR3 has 13 residues. Germline V lookup: CDR1 SGHTA, CDR2 FQGNSA. Trimming cost V 1 base and J 3 bases, with 6 bases left between them. Here the CDR3 reads CASSLVEDTEAFF. As DNA, the CDR3 is TGTGCCAGCAGCTTAGTTGAGGACACTGAAGCTTTCTTT.

The gene calls are TRBV27 and TRBJ1-6, with 7 bases lining up with TRBD1. The CDR3 extends over 16 amino acids. Germline-derived CDR1 and CDR2 are MNHEY and SMNVEV (reference sequence). V dropped 2 bases and J dropped 9; count of bases not matched to a gene: 10. In DNA form, the CDR3 reads TGTGCCAGCAGTTTAACTCCCGGGACAGCCCTTTCACCCCTCCACTTT. Translating it yields CASSLTPGTALSPLHF.

This rearrangement joins TRBV30 to TRBJ2-7; 7 bases align to TRBD1. The V and J ends lost 5 bases and 0 bases, in that order; junction bases with no gene match: 4. The CDR3 loop spans 13 amino acids. The germline V gene encodes CDR1 GTSNPN and CDR2 SVGIG (reference sequence). This CDR3 reads CAWRQGPSYEQYF. The CDR3 nucleotides are TGTGCCTGGCGACAGGGCCCCTCCTACGAGCAGTACTTC.

This clone was seen a few times. This sequence joins TRBV7-2 and TRBJ2-7, with TRBD1 matching 7 bases. The CDR3 has 12 residues. The germline CDR1 and CDR2 sequences are SGHTA and FQGNSA. Trimming removed 3 bases from V and 6 bases from J; junction bases left unmatched: 2. The CDR3 DNA is TGTGCCAGCAGCTTGACAGGGACCGAGCAGTACTTC. This gives the protein CASSLTGTEQYF.

This clone was seen at least ten times. The chain combines TRBV6-4 with TRBJ2-1; TRBD1 is a possible D gene (6 bases). Trimming removed 2 bases at V and 5 bases at J, with 7 bases between. The CDR3 sequence is 13 residues long. Germline CDR1 is MRHNA and CDR2 is SNTAGT. CDR3 residues: CASSDRDNNEQFF. DNA for the CDR3: TGTGCCAGCAGTGACCGGGACAACAATGAGCAGTTCTTC.

The chain links TRBV5-8 to TRBJ1-1, with 7 bases aligning to TRBD1. This CDR3 is built from 15 residues. The J segment lost 8 bases and the V segment lost 4 bases, leaving 14 bases of the junction unmatched. Per the germline V gene, CDR1 is SGHTS and CDR2 is YDEGEE. CDR3 loop: CASSQQGKGATEAFF. CDR3 in DNA: TGTGCCAGCAGCCAACAGGGGAAGGGGGCGACGGAAGCTTTCTTT.

The chain carries TRBV5-4 and TRBJ2-2, with TRBD1 matching 9 bases. The CDR3 consists of 15 residues. CDR1 and CDR2 (germline): SGHNT, YYREEE (reference sequence). With 4 bases clipped from V and 5 bases from J, the junction kept 6 bases outside the gene matches. CDR3: CASSVDRGRTGELFF. The CDR3 DNA follows: TGTGCCAGCAGCGTAGACAGGGGGAGGACCGGGGAGCTGTTTTTT. Full variable domain (outside the CDR3, taken from reference TRBV5-4 and TRBJ2-2): ETGVTQSPTHLIKTRGQQVTLRCSSQSGHNTVSWYQQALGQGPQFIFQYYREEENGRGNFPPRFSGLQFPNYSSELNVNALELDDSALYLCASSVDRGRTGELFFGEGSRLTVL.

This chain joins TRBV5-8 and TRBJ1-2; 8 bases fit TRBD1. V lost 5 bases, J lost 8 bases, and 11 bases stayed unmatched. CDR3 length equals 14 residues. From germline, CDR1 is SGHTS and CDR2 YDEGEE. The CDR3 loop reads CASRTRGTGGGYTF. CDR3 bases: TGTGCCAGCAGAACTCGGGGGACAGGAGGAGGCTACACCTTC. The full variable domain, its missing parts supplied by reference TRBV5-8 and TRBJ1-2, is EAGVTQSPTHLIKTRGQQATLRCSPISGHTSVYWYQQALGLGLQFLLWYDEGEERNRGNFPPRFSGRQFPNYSSELNVNALELEDSALYLCASRTRGTGGGYTFGSGTRLTVV.

V gene TRBV11-2 combines with J gene TRBJ1-4; 7 bases line up with TRBD1. Germline-derived CDR1 and CDR2 are SGHAT and FQNNGV. The length of the CDR3 is 14 residues. The V segment lost 5 bases and the J segment 7 bases; nucleotides outside the gene matches: 7. CDR3 sequence reads: CASSQGVGSEKLFF. CDR3 in DNA: TGTGCCAGCAGCCAGGGGGTGGGTAGTGAAAAACTGTTTTTT.

Comments on this clone: Additional DNA sequences in this sample encode the identical CDR3. The chain employs TRBV6-5 and TRBJ2-1; D not resolved. This CDR3 has 11 amino acids. V gave up 2 bases and J gave up 7 bases, with 3 bases separating them. CDR1 is MNHEY, CDR2 SVGAGI, per germline. CDR3 sequence (DNA): TGTGCCAGCAGTTACCTGAATGAGCAGTTCTTC. This translates into CASSYLNEQFF.

J is TRBJ1-2 and V is TRBV5-4; TRBD1 matches at 7 bases. The CDR3 is 14 amino acids. The germline V gene encodes CDR1 SGHNT and CDR2 YYREEE (reference sequence). V gave up 3 bases and J gave up 4 bases; unmatched junction bases: 6. The CDR3 DNA reads as TGTGCCAGCAGCTCTCGACAGGGAACCTATGGCTACACCTTC. This gives the protein CASSSRQGTYGYTF.

CDR3: CASSLAGGITYNEQFF. Written as DNA, the CDR3 is TGCGCCAGCAGCTTGGCCGGCGGGATAACCTACAATGAGCAGTTCTTC. The rearrangement links TRBV5-1 to TRBJ2-1, with D possibly TRBD2 on 6 matching bases. Trimming removed 0 bases at V and 2 bases at J, with 12 bases between. The germline V gene has CDR1 SGHRS and CDR2 YFSETQ. CDR3 length: 16 amino acids.

This clone was picked up a small number of times. V is TRBV5-5 and J is TRBJ2-7, with D possibly being TRBD1 (7 bases). Germline CDR1 reads SGHKS; CDR2 reads YYEKEE (reference sequence). Trimming removed 2 bases at V and 3 bases at J, with 24 bases between. This CDR3 contains 18 residues. CDR3 bases: TGTGCCAGCAGCTTTTTAGGGGGGACGACAGGGAATTACTACGAGCAGTACTTC. It is translated as CASSFLGGTTGNYYEQYF.

This clone has a single count. J is TRBJ2-5 and V is TRBV18; D is perhaps TRBD1 (6 bases). The germline V and J ends were trimmed by 4 bases and 2 bases, with 11 bases remaining between them. Germline lookup yields CDR1 KGHSH and CDR2 LQKENI. The CDR3 is made up of 14 amino acids. The CDR3 coding sequence is TGTGCCAGCTCACTCACCAGGGGACAAGAGACCCAGTACTTC. Translated, it gives CASSLTRGQETQYF.

This clone appeared once. In nucleotides, the CDR3 is TGTGCCACCAGTGAACCGACAGGGACTCAGCCCCAGCATTTT. Translated: CATSEPTGTQPQHF. The V call is TRBV24-1, the J call TRBJ1-5; 7 nucleotides align to TRBD1. Germline V gene data show CDR1 as KGHDR and CDR2 as SFDVKD. Trimming took 4 bases from V and 6 from J; bases not matched to a gene: 5. The CDR3 runs to 14 residues.

J is TRBJ2-1 and V is TRBV3-1 (or the pseudogene TRBV3-2), with a weak D call TRBD2 (5 bases). The germline V gene encodes CDR1 LGHDT and CDR2 YNNKEL (reference sequence). V dropped 1 base and J dropped 7 bases, with 17 bases sitting between them. This CDR3 is built from 16 residues. Here the CDR3 DNA reads TGTGCCAGCAGCCAAGGTAGCCCGGGGTGGGAAAATGAGCAGTTCTTC. Residues: CASSQGSPGWENEQFF.

The chain uses TRBV2 and TRBJ1-5; the D gene is possibly TRBD1 (5 bases). Germline CDR1 reads SNHLY; CDR2 reads FYNNEI. This CDR3 is built from 15 residues. The V gene lost 7 bases and the J gene lost 0 bases, with 13 bases spanning the gap. CDR3 loop: CASKEQAYSNQPQHF. The CDR3 DNA reads as TGTGCCAGCAAGGAACAGGCCTATAGCAATCAGCCCCAGCATTTT.

The V call is TRBV3-1 (or the pseudogene TRBV3-2), the J call TRBJ2-2, with 11 bases that match TRBD2. The CDR3 sequence is 16 residues long. Trimming removed 4 bases from V and 5 bases from J; junction bases left unmatched: 6. Germline V gene lookup returns CDR1 LGHDT and CDR2 YNNKEL (reference sequence). This chain's CDR3 is CASSPRLAGKTGELFF. The CDR3 bases are TGTGCCAGCAGCCCCCGACTAGCGGGAAAAACCGGGGAGCTGTTTTTT.

This clone was observed once. The V gene is TRBV7-2, the J gene TRBJ2-3, with 8 bases aligning to TRBD1. Germline CDR1 SGHTA, CDR2 FQGNSA. The J segment lost 1 base and the V segment lost 6 bases, leaving 6 bases of the junction unmatched. This CDR3 has 15 amino acids. The CDR3 here is CASSFPGQGTDTQYF. The DNA for the CDR3 is TGTGCCAGCAGTTTTCCGGGACAGGGCACAGATACGCAGTATTTT.

CDR3 residues: CASSLVDRFYGYTF. The CDR3 DNA reads as TGTGCCAGCAGCTTAGTGGACAGATTCTATGGCTACACCTTC. The V gene is TRBV7-9, the J gene TRBJ1-2, with D possibly matching TRBD1 (6 bases). This CDR3 has 14 residues. V dropped 1 base and J dropped 4 bases, with 10 bases sitting between them. CDR1 SEHNR and CDR2 FQNEAQ come from the germline V gene (reference sequence).

This sequence joins TRBV5-1 and TRBJ2-1; TRBD2 is a possible D gene (5 bases). This CDR3 is built from 16 residues. Germline V lookup: CDR1 SGHRS, CDR2 YFSETQ. With 2 bases removed from V and 2 bases from J, the gap between germline ends came to 14 bases. CDR3 in DNA: TGCGCCAGCAGCTTAAAAATGGACTTTACCTACAATGAGCAGTTCTTC. Residues: CASSLKMDFTYNEQFF.

In its sample, this clone was seen once. V gene TRBV28 combines with J gene TRBJ2-5; TRBD2 agrees at 10 bases. CDR1 and CDR2 (germline): MDHEN, SYDVKM. The CDR3 spans 15 residues. V trimming: 6 bases; J trimming: 1 base; junction bases outside the gene matches: 5. CDR3 protein: CASRLRTSGQETQYF. CDR3 in DNA: TGTGCCAGCAGGTTAAGGACTAGCGGCCAAGAGACCCAGTACTTC.